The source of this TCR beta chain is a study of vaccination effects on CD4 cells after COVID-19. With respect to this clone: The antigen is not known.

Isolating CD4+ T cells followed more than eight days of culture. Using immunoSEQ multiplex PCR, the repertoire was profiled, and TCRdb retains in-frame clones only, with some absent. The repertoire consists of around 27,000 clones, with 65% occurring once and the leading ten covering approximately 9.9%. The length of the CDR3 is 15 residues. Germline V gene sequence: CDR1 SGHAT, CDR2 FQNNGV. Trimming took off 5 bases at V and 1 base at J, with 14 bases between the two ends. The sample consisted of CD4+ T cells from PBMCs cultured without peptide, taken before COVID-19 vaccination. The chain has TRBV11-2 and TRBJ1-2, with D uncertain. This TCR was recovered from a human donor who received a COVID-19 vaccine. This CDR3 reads CASSIRPGVNYGYTF. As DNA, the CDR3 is TGTGCCAGCAGCATACGGCCCGGGGTTAACTATGGCTACACCTTC.